This TCR beta chain was profiled in a study of blood T cell repertoires in COVID-19 (dated by TCRdb to about 2020). Context from the whole study: Samples covering the acute and convalescent phases of COVID-19 were provided by collaborators in the United States, Italy and Spain. Where available, HLA class I and class II types were taken from metadata supplied by the sample provider and were not determined by assay-based typing. The material from the prospective study consisted of cDNA or gDNA derived from T cells, B-cell-depleted T cells, or PBMCs. A de-identified subject ID, COVID-19 status, age in years and sex were almost always included in the sample metadata. Subjects who had been exposed to COVID-19, were actively infected with it, or had recovered from it provided the deeply sampled blood TCRbeta repertoires that made up the dataset. Samples came from the ongoing ImmuneRACE study (first 160 participants) plus 1,254 subjects from 6 global collaborators. A freely available public database, intended as a resource for researchers studying the immune response to SARS-CoV-2, is where the repertoires were released.

Overall study outcomes, separate from this receptor: How much clinical and demographic metadata was included differed by source and by participant, and the metadata was provided uncurated.

The immunoSEQ Assay, a bias-controlled multiplex PCR, was used to amplify TCRbeta CDR3 regions from genomic DNA. The original methods were these. The number of nucleated cells in each sample was estimated by amplification of reference gene primers within the assay. To quantify the absolute abundance of each unique TCRbeta CDR3 rearrangement, sequence reads were collapsed and filtered. For each sample, productive Simpson clonality was calculated as the square root of Simpson's diversity index over productive rearrangements. Drawn from immuneACCESS, this table holds only the in-frame rearrangements with V and J called that TCRdb kept. Clones are partly lost; checked studies trace under half to an unresolved V gene and leave the rest unexplained. That table is the source of V, J and clone size, and D and trimming were worked out from the DNA. For this sample the table gives about 26,000 clones, of which roughly 80% were detected only once. Clones ranked in the top ten supply 40% to 60% of the sample.

A single count supports this clone. Its recognized antigen is unknown. Base qualities are not provided; no much larger clone lies one nucleotide away. Whole blood was collected in K2EDTA tubes by collaborating institutions according to the institutions' own protocols. For TCRbeta analysis, collaborators shipped samples in one of three forms: frozen whole blood, isolated PBMCs, or DNA extracted from either of those sample types. The clonotype was recovered from a man aged 45 to 65 with active or convalescent COVID-19. The sample comprised peripheral blood.

The nucleotide sequence reads as follows: TGTGCCAGCAGCCGCAGGAACTCAAACACTGAAGCTTTCTTT. This codes for CASSRRNSNTEAFF. The chain couples TRBV4-2 to TRBJ1-1; no D segment can be confidently identified. The germline V gene yields LGHNA for CDR1 and YNFKEQ for CDR2. Trimming takes 4 bases from V and 2 bases from J, and the germline ends sit 11 bases apart. The CDR3 holds 14 amino acids from the cysteine to the phenylalanine. The entry retains the CDR3 DNA only, 42 bases that are in frame from base 1.